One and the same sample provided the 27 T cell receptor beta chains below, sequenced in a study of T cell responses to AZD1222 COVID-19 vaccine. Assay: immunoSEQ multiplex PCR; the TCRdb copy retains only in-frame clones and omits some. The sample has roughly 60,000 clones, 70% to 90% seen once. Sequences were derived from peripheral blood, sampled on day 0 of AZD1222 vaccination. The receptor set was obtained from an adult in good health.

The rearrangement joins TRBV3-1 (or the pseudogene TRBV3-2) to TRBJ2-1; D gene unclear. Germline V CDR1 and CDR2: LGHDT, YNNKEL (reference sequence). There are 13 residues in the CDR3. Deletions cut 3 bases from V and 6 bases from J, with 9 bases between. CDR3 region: CASSQLWGNEQFF. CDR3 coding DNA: TGTGCCAGCAGCCAGCTCTGGGGCAATGAGCAGTTCTTC.

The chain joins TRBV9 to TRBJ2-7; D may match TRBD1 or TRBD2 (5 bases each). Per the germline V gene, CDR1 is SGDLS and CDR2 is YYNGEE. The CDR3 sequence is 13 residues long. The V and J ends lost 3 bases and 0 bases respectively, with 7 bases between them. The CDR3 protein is CASSGGNSYEQYF. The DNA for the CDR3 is TGTGCCAGCAGCGGGGGGAACTCCTACGAGCAGTACTTC. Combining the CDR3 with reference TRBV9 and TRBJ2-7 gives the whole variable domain DSGVTQTPKHLITATGQRVTLRCSPRSGDLSVYWYQQSLDQGLQFLIQYYNGEERAKGNILERFSAQQFPDLHSELNLSSLELGDSALYFCASSGGNSYEQYFGPGTRLTVT.

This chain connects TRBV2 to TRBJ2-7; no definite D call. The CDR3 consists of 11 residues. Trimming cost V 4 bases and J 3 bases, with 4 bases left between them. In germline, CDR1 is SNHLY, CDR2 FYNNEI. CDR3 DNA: TGTGCCAGCAGTGGTCACTACGAGCAGTACTTC. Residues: CASSGHYEQYF.

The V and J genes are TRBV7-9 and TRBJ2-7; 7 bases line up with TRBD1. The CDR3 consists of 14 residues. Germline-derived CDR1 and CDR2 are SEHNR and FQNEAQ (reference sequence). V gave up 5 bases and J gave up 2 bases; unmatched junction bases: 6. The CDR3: CASSPRDRTYEQYF. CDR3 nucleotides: TGTGCCAGCAGCCCCAGGGACAGAACCTACGAGCAGTACTTC. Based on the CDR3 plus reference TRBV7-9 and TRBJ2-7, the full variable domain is DTGVSQNPRHKITKRGQNVTFRCDPISEHNRLYWYRQTLGQGPEFLTYFQNEAQLEKSRLLSDRFSAERPKGSFSTLEIQRTEQGDSAMYLCASSPRDRTYEQYFGPGTRLTVT.

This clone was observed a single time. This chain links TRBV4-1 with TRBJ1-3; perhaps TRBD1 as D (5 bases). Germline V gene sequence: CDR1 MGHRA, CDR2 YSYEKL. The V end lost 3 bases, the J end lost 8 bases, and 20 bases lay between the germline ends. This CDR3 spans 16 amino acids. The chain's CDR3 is CASSQASGLEDYTIYF. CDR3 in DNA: TGCGCCAGCAGCCAGGCCTCAGGGTTAGAGGATTACACCATATATTTT.

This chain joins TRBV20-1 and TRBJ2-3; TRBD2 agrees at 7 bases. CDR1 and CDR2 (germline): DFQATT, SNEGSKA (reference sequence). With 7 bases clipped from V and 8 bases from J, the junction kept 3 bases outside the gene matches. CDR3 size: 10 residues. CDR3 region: CSVGGGTQYF. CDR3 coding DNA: TGCAGTGTTGGCGGGGGTACGCAGTATTTT.

The CDR3 region is CASSLYRGRNYGYTF. In DNA, the CDR3 is TGTGCCAGCAGCTTGTACAGGGGGCGCAACTATGGCTACACCTTC. V and J are TRBV5-6 and TRBJ1-2, with TRBD1 identical over 9 bases. Germline CDR1 is SGHDT and CDR2 is YYEEEE. V lost 1 base, J lost 2 bases, and 3 bases stayed unmatched. CDR3 length equals 15 residues.

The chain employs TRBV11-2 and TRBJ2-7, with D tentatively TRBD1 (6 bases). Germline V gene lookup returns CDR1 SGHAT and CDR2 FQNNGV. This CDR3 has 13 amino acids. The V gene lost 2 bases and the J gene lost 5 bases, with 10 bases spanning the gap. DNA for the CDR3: TGTGCCAGCAGCTTATCCTACAGGGACGAGCAGTACTTC. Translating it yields CASSLSYRDEQYF.

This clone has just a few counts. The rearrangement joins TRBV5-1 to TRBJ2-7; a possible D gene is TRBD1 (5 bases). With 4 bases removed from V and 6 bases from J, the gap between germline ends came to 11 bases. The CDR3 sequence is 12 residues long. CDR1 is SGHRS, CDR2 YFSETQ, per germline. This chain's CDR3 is CASSLDRGEQYF. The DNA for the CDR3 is TGCGCCAGCAGCCTCGACAGAGGCGAGCAGTACTTC.

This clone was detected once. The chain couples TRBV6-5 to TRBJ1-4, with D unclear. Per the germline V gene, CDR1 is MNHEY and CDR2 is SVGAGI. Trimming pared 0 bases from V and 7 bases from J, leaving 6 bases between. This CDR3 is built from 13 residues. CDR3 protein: CASSYSKGEKLFF. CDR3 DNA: TGTGCCAGCAGTTACTCCAAGGGTGAAAAACTGTTTTTT.

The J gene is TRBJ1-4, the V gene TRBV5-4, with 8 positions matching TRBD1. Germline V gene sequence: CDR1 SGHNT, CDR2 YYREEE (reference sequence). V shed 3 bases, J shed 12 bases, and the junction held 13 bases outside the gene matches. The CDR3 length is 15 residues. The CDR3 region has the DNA TGTGCCAGCAGCTCGGGAGGACAGGGCTCCAGGGAACTGTTTTTT. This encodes CASSSGGQGSRELFF.

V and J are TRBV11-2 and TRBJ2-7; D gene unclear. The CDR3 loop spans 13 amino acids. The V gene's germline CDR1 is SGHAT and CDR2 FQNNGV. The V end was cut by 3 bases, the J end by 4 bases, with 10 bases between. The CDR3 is CASSFLAEYEQYF. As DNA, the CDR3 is TGTGCCAGCAGCTTTTTGGCGGAATACGAGCAGTACTTC.

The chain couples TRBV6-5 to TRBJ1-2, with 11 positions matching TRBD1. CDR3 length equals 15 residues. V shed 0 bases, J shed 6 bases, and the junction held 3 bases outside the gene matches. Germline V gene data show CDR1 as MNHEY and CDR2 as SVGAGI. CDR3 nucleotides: TGTGCCAGCAGTTACTCGGGACAGGGGGTCGATGGCTACACCTTC. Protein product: CASSYSGQGVDGYTF.

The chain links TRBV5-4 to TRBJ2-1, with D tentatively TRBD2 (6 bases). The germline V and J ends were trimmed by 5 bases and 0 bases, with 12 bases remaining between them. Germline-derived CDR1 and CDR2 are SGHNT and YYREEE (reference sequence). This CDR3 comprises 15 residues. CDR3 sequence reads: CASSTLATSYNEQFF. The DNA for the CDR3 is TGTGCCAGCAGTACCCTAGCGACCTCCTACAATGAGCAGTTCTTC.

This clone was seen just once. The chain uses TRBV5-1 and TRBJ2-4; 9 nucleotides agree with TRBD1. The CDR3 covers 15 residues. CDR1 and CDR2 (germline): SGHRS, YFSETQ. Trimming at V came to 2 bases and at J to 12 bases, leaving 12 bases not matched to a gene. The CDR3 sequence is CASSFSIQGAETQYF. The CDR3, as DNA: TGCGCCAGCAGCTTCAGTATACAGGGGGCGGAAACTCAGTACTTC.

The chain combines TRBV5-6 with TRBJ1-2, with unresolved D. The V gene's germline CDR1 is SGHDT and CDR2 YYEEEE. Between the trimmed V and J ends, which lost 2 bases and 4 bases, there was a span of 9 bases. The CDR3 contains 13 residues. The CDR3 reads CASSFVQSYGYTF. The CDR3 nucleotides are TGTGCCAGCAGCTTCGTCCAAAGCTATGGCTACACCTTC.

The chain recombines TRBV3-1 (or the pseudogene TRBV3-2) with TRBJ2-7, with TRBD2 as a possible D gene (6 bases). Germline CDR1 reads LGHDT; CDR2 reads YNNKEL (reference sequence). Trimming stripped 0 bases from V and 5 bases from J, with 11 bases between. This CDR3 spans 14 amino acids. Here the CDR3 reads CASSQDAGGDEQYF. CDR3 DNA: TGTGCCAGCAGCCAAGATGCCGGCGGGGACGAGCAGTACTTC.

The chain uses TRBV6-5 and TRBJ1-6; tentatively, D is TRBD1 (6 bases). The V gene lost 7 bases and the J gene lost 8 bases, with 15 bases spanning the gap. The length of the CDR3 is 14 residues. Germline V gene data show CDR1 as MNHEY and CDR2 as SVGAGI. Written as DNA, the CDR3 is TGTGCCAGCATCGCGGGACACGGGGATTCACCCCTCCACTTT. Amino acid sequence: CASIAGHGDSPLHF.

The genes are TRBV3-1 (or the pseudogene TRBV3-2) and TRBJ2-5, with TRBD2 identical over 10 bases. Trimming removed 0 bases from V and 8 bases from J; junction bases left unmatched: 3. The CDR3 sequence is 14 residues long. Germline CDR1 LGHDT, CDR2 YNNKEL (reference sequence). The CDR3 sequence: CASSQDSSGRTQYF. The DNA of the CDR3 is TGTGCCAGCAGCCAAGATTCTAGCGGGAGAACCCAGTACTTC.

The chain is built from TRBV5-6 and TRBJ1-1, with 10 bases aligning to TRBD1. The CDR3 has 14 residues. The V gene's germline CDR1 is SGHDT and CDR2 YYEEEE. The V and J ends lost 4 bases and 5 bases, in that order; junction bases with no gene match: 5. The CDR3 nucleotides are TGTGCCAGCAGCCGGACAGGGGGAATGACTGAAGCTTTCTTT. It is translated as CASSRTGGMTEAFF.

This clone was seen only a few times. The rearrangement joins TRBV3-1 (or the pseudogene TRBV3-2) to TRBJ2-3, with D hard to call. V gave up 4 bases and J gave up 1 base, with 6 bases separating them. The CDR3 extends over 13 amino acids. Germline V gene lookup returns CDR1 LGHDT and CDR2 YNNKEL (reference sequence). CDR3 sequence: CASSPSGTDTQYF. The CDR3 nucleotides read TGTGCCAGCAGCCCCAGTGGCACAGATACGCAGTATTTT.

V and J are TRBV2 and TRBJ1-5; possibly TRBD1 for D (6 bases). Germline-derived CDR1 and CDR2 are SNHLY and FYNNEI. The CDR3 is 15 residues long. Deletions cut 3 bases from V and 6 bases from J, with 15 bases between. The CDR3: CASSDAGVSGQPQHF. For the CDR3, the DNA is TGTGCCAGCAGTGACGCAGGGGTAAGCGGTCAGCCCCAGCATTTT.

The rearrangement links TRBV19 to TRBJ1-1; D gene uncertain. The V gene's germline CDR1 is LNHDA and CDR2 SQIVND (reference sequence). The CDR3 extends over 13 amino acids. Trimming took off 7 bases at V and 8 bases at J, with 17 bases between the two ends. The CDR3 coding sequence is TGTGCCAGTACCCCCAGGCGGGAAAGCGAAGCTTTCTTT. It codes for CASTPRRESEAFF.

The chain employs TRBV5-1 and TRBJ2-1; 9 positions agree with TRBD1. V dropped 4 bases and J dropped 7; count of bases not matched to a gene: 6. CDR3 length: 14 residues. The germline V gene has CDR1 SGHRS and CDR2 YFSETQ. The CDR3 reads CASSTGQGINEQFF. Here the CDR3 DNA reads TGCGCCAGCAGCACAGGACAGGGGATAAATGAGCAGTTCTTC.

CDR3 bases: TGTGCCAGCAGCTTAATGGGACAGGTCTCTGGGGCCAACGTCCTGACTTTC. Translation: CASSLMGQVSGANVLTF. The chain joins TRBV7-9 to TRBJ2-6; 8 bases match TRBD1. Per germline, CDR1 SEHNR and CDR2 FQNEAQ (reference sequence). The CDR3 is 17 residues long. V shed 2 bases, J shed 0 bases, and the junction held 3 bases outside the gene matches.

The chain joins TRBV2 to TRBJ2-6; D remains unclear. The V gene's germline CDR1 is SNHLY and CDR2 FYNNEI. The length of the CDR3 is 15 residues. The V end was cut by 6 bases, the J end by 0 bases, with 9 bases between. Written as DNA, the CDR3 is TGTGCCAGCAGCCTCGGGCACTCTGGGGCCAACGTCCTGACTTTC. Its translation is CASSLGHSGANVLTF.

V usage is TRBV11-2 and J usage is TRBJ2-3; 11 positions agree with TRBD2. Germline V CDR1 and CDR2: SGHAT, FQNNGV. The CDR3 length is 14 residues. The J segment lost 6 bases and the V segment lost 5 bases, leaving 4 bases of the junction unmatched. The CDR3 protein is CASSLAGGRDTQYF. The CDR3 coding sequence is TGTGCCAGCAGCCTAGCGGGGGGCCGGGATACGCAGTATTTT.